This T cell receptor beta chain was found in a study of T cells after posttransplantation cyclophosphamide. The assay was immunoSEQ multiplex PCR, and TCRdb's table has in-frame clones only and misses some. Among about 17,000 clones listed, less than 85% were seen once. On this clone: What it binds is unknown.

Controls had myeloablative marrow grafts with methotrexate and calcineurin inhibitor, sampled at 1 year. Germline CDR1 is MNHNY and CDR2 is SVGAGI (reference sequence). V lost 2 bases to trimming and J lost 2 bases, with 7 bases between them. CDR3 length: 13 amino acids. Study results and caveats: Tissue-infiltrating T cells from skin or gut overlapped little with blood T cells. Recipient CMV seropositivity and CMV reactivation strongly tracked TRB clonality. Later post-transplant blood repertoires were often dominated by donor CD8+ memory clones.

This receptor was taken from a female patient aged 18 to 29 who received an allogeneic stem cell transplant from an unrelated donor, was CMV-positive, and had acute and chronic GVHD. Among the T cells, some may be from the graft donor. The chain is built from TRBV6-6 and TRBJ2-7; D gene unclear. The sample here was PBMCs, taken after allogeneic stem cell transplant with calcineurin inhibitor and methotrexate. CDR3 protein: CASSYGLAYEQYF. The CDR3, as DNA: TGTGCCAGCAGTTACGGGCTGGCCTACGAGCAGTACTTC.